Each of the 19 T cell receptor beta chains below was sequenced from the same sample in a study of T cell repertoires in cytomegalovirus infection. TCRdb processed the reads anew with MiXCR; each CDR3 protein has one entry. The sample contains 510,000 or so distinct CDR3 sequences, around a quarter of which appear only once. What was sequenced was PBMCs. These receptors came from a human donor in good health (CMV status not recorded). Some clones in this sample may be carry-over from other donors' samples.

The gene calls are TRBV19 and TRBJ2-3; 11 bases line up with TRBD2. This CDR3 has 18 amino acids. The trim removed 4 bases at V and 3 bases at J, leaving 12 bases unmatched. The germline V gene has CDR1 LNHDA and CDR2 SQIVND (reference sequence). The CDR3 loop reads CASSTQGGGLAATDTQYF. For the CDR3, the DNA is TGTGCCAGTAGTACGCAAGGGGGGGGACTAGCGGCGACAGATACGCAGTATTTT.

The chain carries TRBV2 and TRBJ2-5; 7 bases fit TRBD2. The germline V gene encodes CDR1 SNHLY and CDR2 FYNNEI. The CDR3 length is 14 residues. V lost 6 bases, J lost 7 bases, and 11 bases stayed unmatched. CDR3 coding DNA: TGTGCCAGCAGCCAAGGACTAGTTCAGGGGACCCAGTACTTC. Its translation: CASSQGLVQGTQYF.

This clonotype appeared a few times. This sequence joins TRBV11-3 and TRBJ2-1; 9 bases fit TRBD2. Per germline, CDR1 SGHNT and CDR2 YENEEA. V dropped 4 bases and J dropped 3; count of bases not matched to a gene: 10. This CDR3 comprises 17 residues. CDR3 sequence: CASSSGYSGSIYNEQFF. The CDR3 nucleotides read TGTGCCAGCAGCTCGGGGTATAGCGGGAGCATCTACAATGAGCAGTTCTTC.

The V and J genes are TRBV6-2 or TRBV6-3 and TRBJ2-7; 8 nucleotides match TRBD2. Germline-derived CDR1 and CDR2 are MNHEY and SVGEGT. V gave up 4 bases and J gave up 3 bases; unmatched junction bases: 8. There are 15 residues in the CDR3. The chain's CDR3 is CASSSPLAGVYEQYF. The CDR3 DNA reads as TGTGCCAGCAGTTCACCCCTAGCGGGTGTCTACGAGCAGTACTTC.

The chain recombines TRBV7-9 with TRBJ2-2; 10 nucleotides line up with TRBD1. V was clipped by 6 bases and J by 1 base; unmatched bases: 8. CDR1 is SEHNR and CDR2 is FQNEAQ in the germline V gene (reference sequence). The CDR3 is 17 amino acids. The CDR3 sequence is CASRGQGTRGNTGELFF. The CDR3 DNA reads as TGTGCCAGCAGGGGACAGGGGACGCGAGGGAACACCGGGGAGCTGTTTTTT.

This chain joins TRBV27 and TRBJ2-7; 8 bases line up with TRBD1. J lost 5 bases, V lost 6 bases, and 9 bases had no gene match. This CDR3 region has 14 residues. Looked up from germline, CDR1 is MNHEY and CDR2 is SMNVEV (reference sequence). CDR3: CASSGQGILDEQYF. In DNA, the CDR3 is TGTGCCAGCAGCGGACAGGGAATTCTCGACGAGCAGTACTTC.

This chain uses TRBV6-2 or TRBV6-3 with TRBJ2-7; 10 bases fit TRBD2. Germline loops: CDR1 MNHEY, CDR2 SVGEGT. The J segment lost 4 bases and the V segment lost 2 bases, leaving 11 bases of the junction unmatched. The length of the CDR3 is 17 residues. DNA of the CDR3: TGTGCCAGCAGTTACGATCACAGCGGGAGGGCCCAATACGAGCAGTACTTC. Its protein product is CASSYDHSGRAQYEQYF.

This clonotype was counted at least ten times. The V gene is TRBV7-2, the J gene TRBJ2-3; D gene unclear. Trimming took 6 bases from V and 2 from J, leaving 12 bases between them. The CDR3 consists of 14 residues. Per germline, CDR1 SGHTA and CDR2 FQGNSA. The CDR3 region has the DNA TGTGCCAGCAGTCCTCGGCCTCTCACAGATACGCAGTATTTT. Encoded protein: CASSPRPLTDTQYF.

V usage is TRBV7-8 and J usage is TRBJ1-5, with 7 bases fitting TRBD1. There are 14 residues in the CDR3. Germline V gene data show CDR1 as SGHVS and CDR2 as FQNEAQ. Trimming cost V 5 bases and J 2 bases; bases outside gene matches: 3. As DNA, the CDR3 is TGTGCCAGCAGCGTTACAGGGGGCAATCAGCCCCAGCATTTT. As protein: CASSVTGGNQPQHF.

The sample holds a few counts of this clonotype. In DNA form, the CDR3 reads TGTGCCAGCAGCTTAGGGACAGGGGGCTTAGGCGAGCAGTACTTC. Amino acids: CASSLGTGGLGEQYF. This chain connects TRBV7-6 to TRBJ2-7, with 11 bases matching TRBD1. Germline loops: CDR1 SGHVS, CDR2 FNYEAQ. J was trimmed by 6 bases and V by 1 base; bases with no gene match: 5. This CDR3 is built from 15 residues.

The chain uses TRBV5-1 and TRBJ2-7; D might be TRBD1 (5 bases). The germline CDR1 and CDR2 sequences are SGHRS and YFSETQ. The CDR3 loop spans 15 amino acids. Trimming shortened V by 5 bases and J by 0 bases, and 15 bases separated the two germline ends. The CDR3 loop is CASSPRGQTSYEQYF. The CDR3 bases are TGCGCCAGCAGTCCGCGAGGACAAACCTCCTACGAGCAGTACTTC.

In this sample, this clonotype turned up a few times. J is TRBJ1-5 and V is TRBV28, with D possibly being TRBD1 (6 bases). There are 15 residues in the CDR3. Germline loops: CDR1 MDHEN, CDR2 SYDVKM. V was pared by 1 base and J by 4 bases, with 11 bases between. In DNA form, the CDR3 reads TGTGCCAGCAGTTTATCAGGGGCGCGGAATCAGCCCCAGCATTTT. Amino acids: CASSLSGARNQPQHF.

This clonotype showed up just a few times. This chain connects TRBV28 to TRBJ1-2, with a possible D match to TRBD1 (6 bases). Germline V lookup: CDR1 MDHEN, CDR2 SYDVKM. The CDR3 has 13 residues. Trimming cost V 10 bases and J 4 bases, with 16 bases left between them. The CDR3 DNA is TGTGCCACCACAGGGTGGGCAGGCTATGGCTACACCTTC. Encoded protein: CATTGWAGYGYTF.

V is TRBV12-3 or TRBV12-4 and J is TRBJ2-7; D is uncertain. Trimming pared 6 bases from V and 1 base from J, leaving 10 bases between. The CDR3 is 13 residues long. CDR3 DNA sequence: TGTGCCAGCAGCCGAACAGAATCCTACGAGCAGTACTTC. It translates to CASSRTESYEQYF.

V and J are TRBV12-5 and TRBJ2-2; TRBD1 aligns across 9 bases. Per germline, CDR1 LGHNT and CDR2 FRNRAP. This CDR3 has 14 amino acids. After removal of 7 bases from V and 5 bases from J, the junction contained 5 bases not matched to a gene. Written as DNA, the CDR3 is TGTGCTAGTGATTGGACAGGGGAAACCGGGGAGCTGTTTTTT. This sequence encodes CASDWTGETGELFF.

The chain employs TRBV11-2 and TRBJ2-3; maybe TRBD1 (7 bases). The CDR3 loop spans 16 amino acids. Trimming cost V 4 bases and J 2 bases, with 16 bases left between them. Germline V lookup: CDR1 SGHAT, CDR2 FQNNGV. The CDR3 nucleotides read TGTGCCAGCAGCTCTGGGCGGGGACAGTTCACAGATACGCAGTATTTT. Translated, it gives CASSSGRGQFTDTQYF.

This chain uses TRBV19 with TRBJ2-1; D unresolved. This CDR3 region has 14 residues. Trimming left V 7 bases short and J 6 bases short, with 16 bases between. Germline V CDR1 and CDR2: LNHDA, SQIVND (reference sequence). The CDR3 loop is CASNARVLGNEQFF. The CDR3 nucleotides are TGTGCCAGTAACGCTAGGGTGCTGGGCAATGAGCAGTTCTTC.

The CDR3 sequence: CASSPTSGTYPGTQYF. The CDR3, as DNA: TGTGCCAGTAGTCCAACCTCTGGGACCTACCCTGGTACGCAGTATTTT. The chain uses TRBV19 and TRBJ2-3; D might be TRBD1 or TRBD2, each matching 5 bases. With 5 bases removed from V and 8 bases from J, the gap between germline ends came to 23 bases. The germline CDR1 and CDR2 sequences are LNHDA and SQIVND (reference sequence). The CDR3 contains 16 residues.

This clonotype turned up a few times. The J gene is TRBJ2-3, the V gene TRBV6-8; TRBD1 or TRBD2 may be the D gene (6 bases each). The CDR3 loop spans 14 amino acids. The germline V and J ends were trimmed by 7 bases and 6 bases, with 17 bases remaining between them. The germline V gene has CDR1 MNHGY and CDR2 SAAAGT. Written as DNA, the CDR3 is TGTGCCAGCACCGAAGGGGGGCTTCGCGATACGCAGTATTTT. Its translation: CASTEGGLRDTQYF.